The subject of this entry is one T cell receptor beta chain. The CDR3 totals 14 residues. Trimming left V 0 bases short and J 8 bases short, with 11 bases between. Germline V lookup: CDR1 ENHRY, CDR2 SYGVKD. Participant reports of clinical history set cohort assignment. Up to 2 weeks before entering the study, exposed participants had met a COVID-19 case. The sample is drawn from a study of blood T cell repertoires in COVID-19. Clones were read by immunoSEQ multiplex PCR, and TCRdb kept only the in-frame ones, dropping some. The repertoire consists of 220,000 or so clones, with nearly 90% occurring once and the leading ten covering roughly 16%.

The rearrangement uses TRBV10-3 and TRBJ2-1; tentative D call: TRBD1 (6 bases). Material for sequencing was PBMCs or T cells enriched from blood (not recorded which). The sequence derives from a man aged 30-40 years who had been exposed to COVID-19. Here the CDR3 DNA reads TGTGCCATCAGTGAGTCGAGAGGGGGACATGAGCAGTTCTTC. Encoded protein: CAISESRGGHEQFF.